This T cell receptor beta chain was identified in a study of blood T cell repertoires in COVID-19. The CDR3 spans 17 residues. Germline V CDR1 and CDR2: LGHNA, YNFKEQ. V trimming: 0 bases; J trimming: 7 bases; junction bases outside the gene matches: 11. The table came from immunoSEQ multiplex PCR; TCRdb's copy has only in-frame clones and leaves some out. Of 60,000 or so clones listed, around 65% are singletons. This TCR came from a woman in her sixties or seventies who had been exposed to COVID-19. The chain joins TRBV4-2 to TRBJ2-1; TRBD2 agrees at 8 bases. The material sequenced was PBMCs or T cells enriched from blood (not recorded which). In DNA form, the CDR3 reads TGTGCCAGCAGCCAAGAACGAGCGGGGGTGGTCTATAATGAGCAGTTCTTC. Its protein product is CASSQERAGVVYNEQFF.